This entry describes one T cell receptor (beta chain). The antigen is unknown. This sample is part of a study of post-analysis software for immune sequencing data. The wider study: The disease courses covered relapsing-remitting, secondary progressive and progressive-relapsing multiple sclerosis. Findings and limits, study-wide: There were roughly 5 TRBV segments more frequent in patients than controls, and TRBV5-6, TRBV5-1 and TRBV20-1 were among them.

Germline lookup yields CDR1 PRHDT and CDR2 FYEKMQ (reference sequence). V was clipped by 2 bases and J by 3 bases, with 15 bases between them. The CDR3 loop spans 16 amino acids. Included in the TCR beta cDNA libraries were unique molecular identifiers. T cells numbering about 0.85 to 10 million yielded cDNA molecules that totaled about 500,000. TCRdb re-called the PCR reads with MiXCR, one entry per CDR3 protein. Among hundreds of thousands of distinct CDR3 sequences, 44% were seen once, and the ten largest hold approximately 1.7%. This TCR was recovered from a girl aged 10 to 17 with multiple sclerosis. The V gene is TRBV13, the J gene TRBJ2-3; D unclear. Sequencing input: blood. The CDR3 sequence is CASSLLVPGLTDTQYF. CDR3 sequence (DNA): TGTGCCAGCAGCTTACTCGTCCCCGGGCTGACAGATACGCAGTATTTT. The complete variable domain, with remaining parts taken from reference TRBV13 and TRBJ2-3, reads AAGVIQSPRHLIKEKRETATLKCYPIPRHDTVYWYQQGPGQDPQFLISFYEKMQSDKGSIPDRFSAQQFSDYHSELNMSSLELGDSALYFCASSLLVPGLTDTQYFGPGTRLTVL.